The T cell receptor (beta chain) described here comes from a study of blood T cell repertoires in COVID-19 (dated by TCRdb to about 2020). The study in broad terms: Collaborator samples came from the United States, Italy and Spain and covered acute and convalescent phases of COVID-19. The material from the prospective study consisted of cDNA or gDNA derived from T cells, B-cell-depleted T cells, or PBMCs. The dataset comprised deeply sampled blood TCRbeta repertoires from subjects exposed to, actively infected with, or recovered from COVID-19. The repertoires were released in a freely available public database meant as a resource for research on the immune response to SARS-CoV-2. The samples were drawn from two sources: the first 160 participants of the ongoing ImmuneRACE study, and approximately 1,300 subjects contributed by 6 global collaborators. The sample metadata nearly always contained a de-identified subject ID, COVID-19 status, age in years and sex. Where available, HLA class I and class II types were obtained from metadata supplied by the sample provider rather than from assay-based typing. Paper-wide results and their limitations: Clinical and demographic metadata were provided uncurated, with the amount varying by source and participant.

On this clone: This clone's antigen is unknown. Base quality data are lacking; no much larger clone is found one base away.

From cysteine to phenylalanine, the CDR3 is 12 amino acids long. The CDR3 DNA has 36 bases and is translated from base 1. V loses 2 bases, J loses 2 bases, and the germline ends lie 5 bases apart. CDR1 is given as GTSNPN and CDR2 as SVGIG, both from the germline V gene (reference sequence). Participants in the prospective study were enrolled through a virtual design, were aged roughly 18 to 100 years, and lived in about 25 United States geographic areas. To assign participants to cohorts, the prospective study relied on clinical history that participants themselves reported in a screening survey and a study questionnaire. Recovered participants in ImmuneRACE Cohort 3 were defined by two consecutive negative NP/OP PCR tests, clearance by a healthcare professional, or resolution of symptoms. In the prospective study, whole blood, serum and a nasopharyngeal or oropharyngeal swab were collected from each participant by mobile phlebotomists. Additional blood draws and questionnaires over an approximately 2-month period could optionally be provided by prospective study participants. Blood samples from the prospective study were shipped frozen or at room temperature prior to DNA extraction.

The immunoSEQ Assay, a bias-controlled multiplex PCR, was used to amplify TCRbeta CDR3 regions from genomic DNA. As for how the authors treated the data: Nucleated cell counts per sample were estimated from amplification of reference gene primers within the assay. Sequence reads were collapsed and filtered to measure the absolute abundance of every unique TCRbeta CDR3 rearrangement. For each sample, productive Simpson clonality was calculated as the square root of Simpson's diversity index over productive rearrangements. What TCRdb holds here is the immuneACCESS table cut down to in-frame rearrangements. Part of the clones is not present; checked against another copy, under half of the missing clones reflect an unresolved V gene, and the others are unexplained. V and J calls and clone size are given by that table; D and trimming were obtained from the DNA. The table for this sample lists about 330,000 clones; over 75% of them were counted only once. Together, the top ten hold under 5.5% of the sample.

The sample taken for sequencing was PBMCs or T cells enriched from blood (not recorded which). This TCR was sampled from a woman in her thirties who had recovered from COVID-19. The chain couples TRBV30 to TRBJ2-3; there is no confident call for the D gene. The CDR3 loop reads CAWSTFTDTQYF. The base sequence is TGTGCCTGGAGTACATTCACAGATACGCAGTATTTT.